These 24 T cell receptor beta chains were sequenced from one sample in a study of T cell changes during pregnancy in multiple sclerosis. The repertoire was sequenced with immunoSEQ multiplex PCR; TCRdb's copy has only in-frame clones and lacks some. The data show some 69,000 clones, with roughly 88% seen just once and about 2% held by the top ten. This specimen consisted of peripheral blood, obtained in the second trimester of pregnancy. The receptors come from a female donor in good health, enrolled as a control in a pregnancy study.

The J gene is TRBJ1-4, the V gene TRBV7-9; a possible D gene is TRBD1 (5 bases). Germline V gene sequence: CDR1 SEHNR, CDR2 FQNEAQ (reference sequence). The CDR3 totals 16 residues. Between the trimmed V and J ends, which lost 0 bases and 0 bases, there was a span of 8 bases. The CDR3 DNA reads TGTGCCAGCAGCTTAGCGGGGGGACCAACTAATGAAAAACTGTTTTTT. It encodes CASSLAGGPTNEKLFF.

The chain employs TRBV4-1 and TRBJ2-7; D unresolved. The CDR3 is 15 amino acids. V was trimmed by 0 bases and J by 1 base, leaving 10 bases between them. Germline values: CDR1 MGHRA, CDR2 YSYEKL. CDR3 nucleotide sequence: TGCGCCAGCAGCCAAGATCTATCATTGTCCTACGAGCAGTACTTC. It translates to CASSQDLSLSYEQYF.

V gene TRBV6-6 combines with J gene TRBJ1-2; TRBD1 agrees at 10 bases. The CDR3 is made up of 13 amino acids. CDR1 MNHNY and CDR2 SVGAGI come from the germline V gene (reference sequence). With 5 bases clipped from V and 5 bases from J, the junction kept 2 bases outside the gene matches. The CDR3 sequence is CASSRQGAYGYTF. The CDR3 nucleotides read TGTGCCAGCAGTAGACAGGGGGCGTATGGCTACACCTTC.

The chain has TRBV5-6 and TRBJ2-1; D might be TRBD2 (7 bases). Per the germline V gene, CDR1 is SGHDT and CDR2 is YYEEEE. V gave up 0 bases and J gave up 7 bases, with 11 bases separating them. CDR3 size: 14 residues. The CDR3 coding sequence is TGTGCCAGCAGCTTGGTTGGGGGGGCGAATGAGCAGTTCTTC. Its protein is CASSLVGGANEQFF.

J is TRBJ1-2 and V is TRBV30; D might be TRBD1 (6 bases). The CDR3 spans 12 residues. The germline V gene has CDR1 GTSNPN and CDR2 SVGIG (reference sequence). V dropped 0 bases and J dropped 8 bases, with 10 bases sitting between them. The CDR3 nucleotides are TGTGCCTGGAGTGTAAGAGGGACAGGCTACACCTTC. Translated, it gives CAWSVRGTGYTF.

This clone was seen only a few times. The chain combines TRBV9 with TRBJ2-3; a weak D match, TRBD1 (5 bases). The CDR3 totals 14 residues. Germline V gene lookup returns CDR1 SGDLS and CDR2 YYNGEE. Trimming took off 4 bases at V and 8 bases at J, with 17 bases between the two ends. CDR3: CASSPQARQLTQYF. CDR3 coding DNA: TGTGCCAGCAGCCCACAAGCCCGACAGCTTACGCAGTATTTT.

This clone appeared once. CDR3 bases: TGTGCCAGCAGCGTAGGCAGTACAGGGGGAAACACCATATATTTT. Protein product: CASSVGSTGGNTIYF. The chain employs TRBV9 and TRBJ1-3; D is perhaps TRBD1 (6 bases). The CDR3 has 15 residues. Germline CDR1 and CDR2: SGDLS and YYNGEE. Between the trimmed V and J ends, which lost 0 bases and 4 bases, there was a span of 11 bases.

V and J are TRBV11-2 and TRBJ1-5; maybe TRBD1 (5 bases). Trimming took 4 bases from V and 6 from J, leaving 10 bases between them. Germline lookup yields CDR1 SGHAT and CDR2 FQNNGV. The CDR3 runs to 13 residues. The CDR3 reads CASSSQGGQPQHF. The CDR3 bases are TGTGCCAGCAGCTCCCAGGGTGGTCAGCCCCAGCATTTT.

The chain employs TRBV28 and TRBJ1-2; tentatively, D is TRBD1 (6 bases). The V and J ends lost 7 bases and 5 bases respectively, with 20 bases between them. CDR1 and CDR2 (germline): MDHEN, SYDVKM. This CDR3 spans 15 amino acids. CDR3 in DNA: TGTGCCAGCACCCAAGGGCCTGGGACAAAATATGGCTACACCTTC. Protein sequence: CASTQGPGTKYGYTF.

The chain employs TRBV6-5 and TRBJ1-1; the D gene is possibly TRBD1 (6 bases). This CDR3 comprises 14 residues. Germline-derived CDR1 and CDR2 are MNHEY and SVGAGI. Deletions cut 7 bases from V and 4 bases from J, with 16 bases between. CDR3 in DNA: TGTGCCAGCACCCGAGGGCAGGGGTCCACTGAAGCTTTCTTT. This gives the protein CASTRGQGSTEAFF.

The CDR3 coding sequence is TGTGCCAGCAGCTTGGAATTCGAGTTTTATGGCTACACCTTC. Translation: CASSLEFEFYGYTF. This sequence joins TRBV5-4 and TRBJ1-2; D gene unclear. The CDR3 has 14 residues. Trimming shortened V by 0 bases and J by 5 bases, and 11 bases separated the two germline ends. Germline loops: CDR1 SGHNT, CDR2 YYREEE (reference sequence).

The genes are TRBV5-6 and TRBJ2-1; 8 nucleotides agree with TRBD2. V lost 3 bases, J lost 4 bases, and 3 bases stayed unmatched. Germline values: CDR1 SGHDT, CDR2 YYEEEE. CDR3 length equals 14 residues. The chain's CDR3 is CASSSVAGYNEQFF. The CDR3 DNA sequence: TGTGCCAGCAGCTCGGTAGCGGGGTACAATGAGCAGTTCTTC.

The chain combines TRBV11-2 with TRBJ2-1; 10 nucleotides match TRBD2. With 5 bases clipped from V and 8 bases from J, the junction kept 15 bases outside the gene matches. Per germline, CDR1 SGHAT and CDR2 FQNNGV. The CDR3 runs to 17 residues. The CDR3 protein is CASSPSPSGSFNHEQFF. The CDR3 DNA sequence: TGTGCCAGCAGCCCATCCCCTAGCGGGAGCTTCAACCATGAGCAGTTCTTC.

V is TRBV5-6 and J is TRBJ1-1; 11 nucleotides line up with TRBD1. After removal of 3 bases from V and 7 bases from J, the junction contained 8 bases not matched to a gene. The CDR3 spans 15 residues. Looked up from germline, CDR1 is SGHDT and CDR2 is YYEEEE. The CDR3 nucleotides read TGTGCCAGCAGCTGGACAGGGGGCGGCCCGGGTGAAGCTTTCTTT. Its protein is CASSWTGGGPGEAFF.

The chain uses TRBV10-3 and TRBJ1-2; D is undetermined. The CDR3 extends over 14 amino acids. Trimming pared 4 bases from V and 6 bases from J, leaving 15 bases between. Looked up from germline, CDR1 is ENHRY and CDR2 is SYGVKD. The CDR3 nucleotides read TGTGCCATCAGTGGGAGGGATTCGGTGGATGGCTACACCTTC. Its translation is CAISGRDSVDGYTF.

This chain uses TRBV6-5 with TRBJ2-4, with D possibly matching TRBD2 (6 bases). The V gene lost 5 bases and the J gene lost 11 bases, with 16 bases spanning the gap. Germline assignment: CDR1 MNHEY and CDR2 SVGAGI. CDR3 size: 13 residues. The CDR3 loop is CASSGSGEVFQYF. The CDR3 region has the DNA TGTGCCAGCAGTGGCTCGGGGGAAGTCTTTCAGTACTTC.

This clone was counted a few times. The V and J genes are TRBV27 and TRBJ1-5; D remains ambiguous. This CDR3 spans 14 amino acids. V lost 2 bases, J lost 1 base, and 6 bases lay in between. Germline V gene data show CDR1 as MNHEY and CDR2 as SMNVEV (reference sequence). The CDR3 coding sequence is TGTGCCAGCAGTTTAGCGGGGAGCAATCAGCCCCAGCATTTT. Protein product: CASSLAGSNQPQHF.

The genes are TRBV2 and TRBJ1-2; D may be TRBD1 (5 bases). Trimming removed 5 bases from V and 2 bases from J, with 12 bases in between. This CDR3 comprises 14 residues. Germline V gives CDR1 SNHLY, CDR2 FYNNEI. In DNA form, the CDR3 reads TGTGCCAGCAGTCCCGACAGCAAAAACTATGGCTACACCTTC. Translation gives CASSPDSKNYGYTF.

V gene TRBV5-4 combines with J gene TRBJ2-3, with D uncertain. V shed 4 bases and J shed 0 bases, with 9 bases lying between them. This CDR3 is built from 14 residues. Germline CDR1 is SGHNT and CDR2 is YYREEE (reference sequence). The CDR3 is CASSLKTSTDTQYF. CDR3 nucleotide sequence: TGTGCCAGCAGCCTCAAAACTAGCACAGATACGCAGTATTTT. Supplemented by reference TRBV5-4 and TRBJ2-3, the full variable domain reads ETGVTQSPTHLIKTRGQQVTLRCSSQSGHNTVSWYQQALGQGPQFIFQYYREEENGRGNFPPRFSGLQFPNYSSELNVNALELDDSALYLCASSLKTSTDTQYFGPGTRLTVL.

The CDR3 here is CASSPPSSYNEQFF. CDR3 in DNA: TGTGCCAGCAGCCCCCCGAGCTCCTACAATGAGCAGTTCTTC. V gene TRBV9 combines with J gene TRBJ2-1; D unclear. This CDR3 comprises 14 residues. The germline V gene encodes CDR1 SGDLS and CDR2 YYNGEE. V dropped 4 bases and J dropped 0 bases, with 8 bases sitting between them.

This rearrangement joins TRBV7-8 to TRBJ1-5; 9 nucleotides align to TRBD1. CDR1 and CDR2 (germline): SGHVS, FQNEAQ. Germline trimming cut 1 base from V and 7 bases from J; bases unmatched to any gene: 2. The CDR3 extends over 14 amino acids. CDR3 DNA sequence: TGTGCCAGCAGCTTAGGGACAGGGGACCAGCCCCAGCATTTT. It specifies CASSLGTGDQPQHF. Full variable domain (missing parts from reference TRBV7-8 and TRBJ1-5): GAGVSQSPRYKVAKRGQDVALRCDPISGHVSLFWYQQALGQGPEFLTYFQNEAQLDKSGLPSDRFFAERPEGSVSTLKIQRTQQEDSAVYLCASSLGTGDQPQHFGDGTRLSIL.

The chain uses TRBV6-4 and TRBJ2-7; 8 bases line up with TRBD2. This CDR3 is built from 15 residues. Germline CDR1 and CDR2: MRHNA and SNTAGT. The junction had 6 bases not matched to a gene; V was cut back by 3 bases and J by 2 bases. CDR3 region: CASSEEGLAAYEQYF. The CDR3 nucleotides read TGTGCCAGCAGTGAAGAAGGACTAGCAGCCTACGAGCAGTACTTC.

The CDR3 loop is CASSSGLAPTSTYNEQFF. CDR3 DNA: TGCGCCAGCAGCTCGGGACTAGCCCCGACCTCCACCTACAATGAGCAGTTCTTC. The chain employs TRBV5-1 and TRBJ2-1; the match to TRBD2 covers 9 bases. The length of the CDR3 is 18 residues. Germline CDR1 reads SGHRS; CDR2 reads YFSETQ. J was trimmed by 2 bases and V by 3 bases; bases with no gene match: 12.

The V gene is TRBV27, the J gene TRBJ2-7, with 9 bases matching TRBD2. CDR3 length: 14 residues. The V segment lost 8 bases and the J segment 4 bases; nucleotides outside the gene matches: 9. CDR1 and CDR2 (germline): MNHEY, SMNVEV (reference sequence). CDR3 in DNA: TGTGCCAGCGCCAATAGCGGGAGCATATACGAGCAGTACTTC. Amino acid sequence: CASANSGSIYEQYF.